This T cell receptor (beta chain) was obtained from a study of blood T cell repertoires in COVID-19. Study overall: Samples representing acute and convalescent COVID-19 were sourced from the United States, Italy and Spain. From T cells, B-cell-depleted T cells, or PBMCs came the material, which was cDNA or gDNA.

Trimming cost V 5 bases and J 10 bases; bases outside gene matches: 19. CDR3 size: 15 residues. The germline CDR1 and CDR2 sequences are GTSNPN and SVGIG (reference sequence). Per the original data handling: Researchers report that nucleated cell counts were estimated from reference gene primer amplification. Here immunoSEQ multiplex PCR was the method, and the copy in TCRdb shows in-frame clones only, minus some. That table supplies the V and J calls and clone size; D and trimming were determined from the DNA. Of roughly 150,000 clones listed, around 80% were seen once; the top ten hold roughly 8%. The chain couples TRBV30 to TRBJ2-7; 8 nucleotides agree with TRBD1. Sequencing input: peripheral blood. The origin of this receptor is a man in his fifties or sixties with acute or convalescent COVID-19. CDR3 loop: CAWPKGHTRGRGQYF. The CDR3 DNA reads TGTGCCTGGCCCAAAGGCCACACCAGGGGGCGCGGACAGTACTTC.